The next 14 T cell receptor beta chains were all read from a single sample in a study of T cells in Graves' hyperthyroidism and ophthalmopathy. Amplification yielded TCR beta CDR3 regions, with RNA transcripts as the source. HTBI primers were the set used in a first-round RT-PCR of the TCR CDR3. TCRdb re-called the multiplex PCR reads with MiXCR, one entry per CDR3 protein. The sample lists 620,000 or so distinct CDR3 sequences, about 14% occurring once. The source material was blood. All receptors come from a woman aged 45-60 years with Graves' ophthalmopathy.

This clonotype came up many times. This chain links TRBV5-1 with TRBJ2-7; D perhaps matches TRBD1 (5 bases). This CDR3 is 16 amino acids long. V was trimmed by 0 bases and J by 4 bases, leaving 17 bases between them. Germline V gene data show CDR1 as SGHRS and CDR2 as YFSETQ. The CDR3 DNA is TGCGCCAGCAGCTTGGTAGGTCCAGGGTCAATTTACGAGCAGTACTTC. As protein: CASSLVGPGSIYEQYF.

This clonotype was counted only a few times. V is TRBV7-8 and J is TRBJ2-1, with D hard to call. Trimming left V 4 bases short and J 2 bases short, with 18 bases between. The CDR3 spans 17 residues. Germline V gene lookup returns CDR1 SGHVS and CDR2 FQNEAQ. CDR3 residues: CASSSIRVMGPYNEQFF. The CDR3 region has the DNA TGTGCCAGCAGCTCAATTAGGGTAATGGGTCCCTACAATGAGCAGTTCTTC.

The chain recombines TRBV5-1 with TRBJ1-2, with D hard to call. The CDR3 runs to 12 residues. Germline V gene data show CDR1 as SGHRS and CDR2 as YFSETQ. V lost 4 bases and J lost 5, with 9 bases in between. The CDR3 loop reads CASSPEEYGYTF. The CDR3 DNA is TGCGCCAGCAGCCCTGAGGAGTATGGCTACACCTTC.

This clonotype has just a few counts. This sequence joins TRBV4-2 and TRBJ2-3; 9 bases are shared with TRBD2. The CDR3 has 18 amino acids. Trimming took 0 bases from V and 1 from J; bases not matched to a gene: 8. CDR1 LGHNA and CDR2 YNFKEQ come from the germline V gene. As DNA, the CDR3 is TGTGCCAGCAGCCAAGATGCCCCCGTAGCGGGAGGCACAGATACGCAGTATTTT. As protein: CASSQDAPVAGGTDTQYF.

This chain links TRBV20-1 with TRBJ2-7; 13 positions match TRBD2. After removal of 5 bases from V and 3 bases from J, the junction contained 4 bases not matched to a gene. This CDR3 region has 14 residues. The germline CDR1 and CDR2 sequences are DFQATT and SNEGSKA (reference sequence). CDR3 DNA: TGCAGTGCTCTGACTAGCGGGAGGTTCTACGAGCAGTACTTC. Its protein product is CSALTSGRFYEQYF.

This clonotype was recorded at least ten times. The gene calls are TRBV13 and TRBJ2-7; 7 nucleotides line up with TRBD2. CDR1 and CDR2 from the germline V gene are PRHDT and FYEKMQ (reference sequence). V shed 3 bases and J 1 base; nucleotides not matched to a gene: 3. CDR3 length: 14 amino acids. The DNA for the CDR3 is TGTGCCAGCAGCTTTACTAGCGCGTCCTACGAGCAGTACTTC. Its protein product is CASSFTSASYEQYF.

This clonotype was seen a handful of times. This chain's CDR3 is CASSVVPAVSYNEQFF. The CDR3 bases are TGTGCCAGCAGCGTAGTCCCAGCGGTCTCCTACAATGAGCAGTTCTTC. The chain carries TRBV9 and TRBJ2-1, with D maybe TRBD2 (5 bases). Germline CDR1 and CDR2: SGDLS and YYNGEE. V shed 0 bases and J shed 0 bases, with 10 bases lying between them. The CDR3 has 16 residues.

Ten or more counts support this clonotype. This chain uses TRBV11-2 with TRBJ2-3; 9 nucleotides agree with TRBD1. This CDR3 is built from 15 residues. Germline trimming cut 2 bases from V and 4 bases from J; bases unmatched to any gene: 4. Germline V gene data show CDR1 as SGHAT and CDR2 as FQNNGV. The CDR3 is CASSLLDRGADTQYF. The CDR3 nucleotides are TGTGCCAGCAGCTTACTGGACAGGGGTGCAGATACGCAGTATTTT. Full variable domain (outside the CDR3, taken from reference TRBV11-2 and TRBJ2-3): EAGVAQSPRYKIIEKRQSVAFWCNPISGHATLYWYQQILGQGPKLLIQFQNNGVVDDSQLPKDRFSAERLKGVDSTLKIQPAKLEDSAVYLCASSLLDRGADTQYFGPGTRLTVL.

Many counts were recorded for this clonotype. J is TRBJ2-2 and V is TRBV29-1; TRBD1 matches at 7 bases. CDR1 and CDR2 from the germline V gene are SQVTM and ANQGSEA. V gave up 5 bases and J gave up 4 bases; unmatched junction bases: 22. The CDR3 spans 19 residues. CDR3 in amino acids: CSVLGEFSRTGAVTGELFF. The CDR3 nucleotides read TGCAGCGTTCTTGGGGAATTTTCCCGGACAGGCGCCGTCACCGGGGAGCTGTTTTTT.

Details on this clonotype: A clone one base away is much larger, so this may be a read error. The CDR3 DNA reads TGTGCCAGCAGCCCGAAGGGACAGGGGGTTACCGGGAGAGTGGGCAATGAGCAGTTCTTC. Protein product: CASSPKGQGVTGRVGNEQFF. The chain combines TRBV7-6 with TRBJ2-1; 11 positions match TRBD1. Germline-derived CDR1 and CDR2 are SGHVS and FNYEAQ. Trimming took 5 bases from V and 6 from J; bases not matched to a gene: 21. The CDR3 length is 20 residues. Looking up the rest from reference TRBV7-6 and TRBJ2-1 gives the full variable domain: GAGVSQSPRYKVTKRGQDVALRCDPISGHVSLYWYRQALGQGPEFLTYFNYEAQQDKSGLPNDRFSAERPEGSISTLTIQRTEQRDSAMYRCASSPKGQGVTGRVGNEQFFGPGTRLTVL.

This clonotype was counted many times. This chain links TRBV6-2 or TRBV6-3 with TRBJ2-1; D tentatively fits TRBD1 or TRBD2 (5 bases each). The CDR3 runs to 14 residues. Looked up from germline, CDR1 is MNHEY and CDR2 is SVGEGT. Trimming removed 3 bases at V and 9 bases at J, with 15 bases between. Here the CDR3 reads CASSYVGARGEQFF. The CDR3 bases are TGTGCCAGCAGTTATGTGGGAGCGAGGGGTGAGCAGTTCTTC.

The chain couples TRBV19 to TRBJ2-1, with TRBD1 matching 11 bases. The germline CDR1 and CDR2 sequences are LNHDA and SQIVND (reference sequence). Trimming at V came to 5 bases and at J to 0 bases, leaving 12 bases not matched to a gene. This CDR3 has 19 residues. The CDR3, as DNA: TGTGCCAGTAGTCCGGGGGGACAGGGGGGGCCACCCTCCTACAATGAGCAGTTCTTC. Residues: CASSPGGQGGPPSYNEQFF.

This clonotype was detected ten times or more. The chain carries TRBV6-2 or TRBV6-3 and TRBJ2-7; 7 nucleotides line up with TRBD1. Germline V gene data show CDR1 as MNHEY and CDR2 as SVGEGT. V lost 5 bases and J lost 5; bases outside the gene matches: 3. The CDR3 has 12 residues. The CDR3 sequence: CASSDRVHEQYF. For the CDR3, the DNA is TGTGCCAGCAGTGACAGGGTGCACGAGCAGTACTTC.

This clonotype came up many times. The chain couples TRBV5-1 to TRBJ2-7, with D maybe TRBD2 (6 bases). V gave up 0 bases and J gave up 3 bases, with 10 bases separating them. Germline loops: CDR1 SGHRS, CDR2 YFSETQ. The CDR3 is made up of 14 amino acids. The CDR3 DNA sequence: TGCGCCAGCAGCTTGGACGGGAGAAACTACGAGCAGTACTTC. This sequence encodes CASSLDGRNYEQYF.